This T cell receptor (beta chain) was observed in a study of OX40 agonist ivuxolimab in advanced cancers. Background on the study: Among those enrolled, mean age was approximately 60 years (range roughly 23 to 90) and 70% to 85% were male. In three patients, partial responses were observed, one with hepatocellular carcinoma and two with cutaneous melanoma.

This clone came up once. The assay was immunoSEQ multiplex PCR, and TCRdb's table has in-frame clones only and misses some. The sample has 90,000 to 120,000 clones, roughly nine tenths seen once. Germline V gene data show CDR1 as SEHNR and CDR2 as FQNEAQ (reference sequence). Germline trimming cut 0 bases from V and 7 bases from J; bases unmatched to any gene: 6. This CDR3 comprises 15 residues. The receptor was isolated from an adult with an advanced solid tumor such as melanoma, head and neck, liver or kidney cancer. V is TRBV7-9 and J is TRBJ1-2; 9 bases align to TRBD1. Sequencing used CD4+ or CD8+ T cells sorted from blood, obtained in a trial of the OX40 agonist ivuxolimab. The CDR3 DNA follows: TGTGCCAGCAGCTTAGCGGGGACAGGGTTAGTTGGCTACACCTTC. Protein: CASSLAGTGLVGYTF.